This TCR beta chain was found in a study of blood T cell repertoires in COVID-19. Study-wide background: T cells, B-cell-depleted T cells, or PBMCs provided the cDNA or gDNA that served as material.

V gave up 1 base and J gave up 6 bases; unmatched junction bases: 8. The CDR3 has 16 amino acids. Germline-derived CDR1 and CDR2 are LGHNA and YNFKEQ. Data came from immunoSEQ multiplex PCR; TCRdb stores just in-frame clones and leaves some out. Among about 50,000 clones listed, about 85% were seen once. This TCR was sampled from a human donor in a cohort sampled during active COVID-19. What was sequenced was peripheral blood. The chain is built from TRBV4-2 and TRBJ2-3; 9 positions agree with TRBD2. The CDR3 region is CASSQGIAGARDTQYF. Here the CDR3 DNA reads TGTGCCAGCAGCCAAGGGATAGCGGGAGCCCGGGATACGCAGTATTTT.